The source of this TCR beta chain is a study of T cells after posttransplantation cyclophosphamide. Study-level results: Recipient CMV seropositivity and CMV reactivation strongly tracked TRB clonality.

Many counts were recorded for this clone. What it recognizes is unknown. The related graft donor's blood sample was taken on the day of bone marrow donation. The V gene end was trimmed by 4 bases and the J gene end by 2 bases; junction bases not matched to a gene: 2. Germline V CDR1 and CDR2: KGHSH, LQKENI. The CDR3 covers 14 residues. Generated by immunoSEQ multiplex PCR, the TCRdb table keeps only in-frame clones and is missing some. Observed are 35,000 to 55,000 clones, no singletons, with the top ten taking roughly 2.3%. The chain is built from TRBV18 and TRBJ2-3; 8 nucleotides align to TRBD1. Material: PBMCs. The receptor comes from a middle-aged man in good health, CMV-negative, and a related stem cell transplant donor. This CDR3 reads CASSRGQDTDTQYF. CDR3 coding DNA: TGTGCCAGCTCACGGGGACAGGACACAGATACGCAGTATTTT.